This T cell receptor (beta chain) emerged from a study of cytomegalovirus exposure and HLA in healthy donors. About this clone itself: Its antigen is as yet unknown.

The CDR3 has 21 amino acids. Trimming removed 0 bases at V and 0 bases at J, with 27 bases between. Germline CDR1 reads MGHRA; CDR2 reads YSYEKL. The donors were part of the approximately 130-subject validation cohort, which stood apart from the approximately 640-subject first cohort. General study points: Cytomegalovirus status was reportedly diagnosed by the classifier with high specificity and sensitivity.

Assay used: immunoSEQ multiplex PCR; TCRdb lists only in-frame clones, some missing. The table records about 98,000 clones, around 85% of them present only once. This chain connects TRBV4-1 to TRBJ2-7; D is possibly TRBD2 (5 bases). Sequencing was performed on PBMCs. The clonotype comes from a woman in her twenties or thirties in good health and CMV-seronegative. CDR3 residues: CASSQDAHPIKSGGSSYEQYF. The CDR3, as DNA: TGCGCCAGCAGCCAAGACGCACACCCTATAAAAAGCGGCGGCAGCTCCTACGAGCAGTACTTC.